Following are 10 T cell receptor beta chains from one sample sequenced in a study of Graves' ophthalmopathy and Graves' hyperthyroidism (dated by TCRdb to 2016 to 2019). TCRdb lists the instrument as Illumina HiSeq 2000. For repertoire sequencing, TCR beta CDR3 regions were amplified from RNA transcripts. The first round was an RT-PCR using HTBI primers with the Qiagen OneStep RT-PCR kit, and this first round was followed by a second-round multiplex PCR, then size selection and purification. In TCRdb, the public reads were trimmed at Q25 with fastp and aligned with MiXCR, with productive beta chains retained. Each CDR3 protein appears once, grouped with its most common genes and DNA. The sample table holds hundreds of thousands of distinct CDR3 sequences, of which around a fifth were seen once. The ten largest clones represent under 3% of the sample. The sample comprised peripheral blood. These receptors were taken from a woman aged 18-30 years with stable Graves' hyperthyroidism. Donor details come from another sample of the same person, matched by shared clones.

This clonotype came up a few times. The chain has TRBV7-9 and TRBJ2-7; no clear D gene. The CDR3 loop spans 15 amino acids. The germline V gene encodes CDR1 SEHNR and CDR2 FQNEAQ (reference sequence). V lost 7 bases and J lost 5, with 21 bases in between. This CDR3 is CASTQGGISTHEQYF. The CDR3 coding sequence is TGTGCCAGCACCCAAGGTGGGATTTCAACCCACGAGCAGTACTTC.

The sample holds many counts of this clonotype. This chain connects TRBV9 to TRBJ1-5, with TRBD1 matching over 8 bases. The CDR3 has 14 amino acids. The V and J ends lost 3 bases and 5 bases, in that order; junction bases with no gene match: 4. Per the germline V gene, CDR1 is SGDLS and CDR2 is YYNGEE. The CDR3 spells CASSADRGYQPQHF. DNA for the CDR3: TGTGCCAGCAGCGCAGACAGGGGTTATCAGCCCCAGCATTTT.

There are many counts of this clonotype. The chain links TRBV28 to TRBJ2-5; D unresolved. The CDR3 has 19 residues. Germline CDR1 is MDHEN and CDR2 is SYDVKM. The ends were cut back, 2 bases at V and 0 bases at J, with 22 bases in the middle. The CDR3 coding sequence is TGTGCCAGCAGTTTAAGACCCCGGCCAGGACCCCGGTACCAAGAGACCCAGTACTTC. Translated, it gives CASSLRPRPGPRYQETQYF.

This clonotype was picked up many times. The rearrangement uses TRBV5-1 and TRBJ2-7; TRBD2 aligns across 9 bases. The CDR3 is made up of 14 amino acids. The junction had 8 bases not matched to a gene; V was cut back by 3 bases and J by 7 bases. CDR1 is SGHRS and CDR2 is YFSETQ in the germline V gene. CDR3 residues: CASSSSGASLEQYF. For the CDR3, the DNA is TGCGCCAGCAGCTCTAGCGGGGCTTCCCTGGAGCAGTACTTC. Supplemented by reference TRBV5-1 and TRBJ2-7, the full variable domain reads KAGVTQTPRYLIKTRGQQVTLSCSPISGHRSVSWYQQTPGQGLQFLFEYFSETQRNKGNFPGRFSGRQFSNSRSEMNVSTLELGDSALYLCASSSSGASLEQYFGPGTRLTVT.

This clonotype is a singleton in its sample. Written as DNA, the CDR3 is TGTGCCAGCACCCCGGGACAGGAGACAGATACCCAGTACTTC. Its protein product is CASTPGQETDTQYF. The J gene is TRBJ2-5, the V gene TRBV28, with TRBD1 identical over 8 bases. This CDR3 contains 14 residues. V was clipped by 7 bases and J by 8 bases; unmatched bases: 12. Germline assignment: CDR1 MDHEN and CDR2 SYDVKM.

A few counts support this clonotype. J is TRBJ1-2 and V is TRBV6-1; 7 nucleotides agree with TRBD1. Germline trimming cut 6 bases from V and 7 bases from J; bases unmatched to any gene: 8. Germline CDR1 MNHNS, CDR2 SASEGT. The CDR3 has 13 residues. The CDR3 bases are TGTGCCAGCAGACGGGACAGAGTATTTGGCTACACCTTC. Translated: CASRRDRVFGYTF.

This clonotype was counted many times. The chain combines TRBV11-2 with TRBJ1-5, with D maybe TRBD1 (5 bases). The V end lost 3 bases, the J end lost 5 bases, and 8 bases lay between the germline ends. This CDR3 has 13 residues. Germline-derived CDR1 and CDR2 are SGHAT and FQNNGV. Here the CDR3 reads CASSFREDQPQHF. CDR3 nucleotides: TGTGCCAGCAGCTTCAGGGAAGATCAGCCCCAGCATTTT.

The sample holds one count of this clonotype. The V call is TRBV9, the J call TRBJ2-7; D is undetermined. CDR3 length equals 14 residues. From germline, CDR1 is SGDLS and CDR2 YYNGEE. V shed 0 bases and J shed 2 bases, with 9 bases lying between them. The CDR3 bases are TGTGCCAGCAGCGTAGAAGGGCGAGCCTACGAGCAGTACTTC. Translating it yields CASSVEGRAYEQYF.

The table lists this clonotype with many counts. The chain uses TRBV28 and TRBJ1-5, with 8 bases that match TRBD1. CDR1 is MDHEN and CDR2 is SYDVKM in the germline V gene. CDR3 size: 15 residues. The V gene end was trimmed by 6 bases and the J gene end by 2 bases; junction bases not matched to a gene: 6. CDR3 sequence reads: CASRSSDRGNQPQHF. The CDR3 coding sequence is TGTGCCAGCAGGTCATCGGACAGGGGCAATCAGCCCCAGCATTTT. The full variable domain, with the rest looked up from reference TRBV28 and TRBJ1-5, is DVKVTQSSRYLVKRTGEKVFLECVQDMDHENMFWYRQDPGLGLRLIYFSYDVKMKEKGDIPEGYSVSREKKERFSLILESASTNQTSMYLCASRSSDRGNQPQHFGDGTRLSIL.

This clonotype was recorded many times. V is TRBV9 and J is TRBJ2-7; 9 bases map to TRBD2. Germline-derived CDR1 and CDR2 are SGDLS and YYNGEE. The V segment lost 0 bases and the J segment 2 bases; nucleotides outside the gene matches: 6. The CDR3 sequence is 16 residues long. In DNA form, the CDR3 reads TGTGCCAGCAGCGTAGGACGCGGGAGGGCGGCCTACGAGCAGTACTTC. It specifies CASSVGRGRAAYEQYF.